This record concerns one T cell receptor (beta chain) sequence. Its specificity is not known. At one boundary the junction diverges from the germline segment, which might be a read error. The germline gives CDR1 SGHRS, CDR2 YFSETQ. The CDR3 runs 11 residues. Time point meaning: longitudinal time-point 1 (baseline). Preparation of the unsorted libraries drew on 2 million PBMCs stored at -80 C. This sample is part of a study of neurological immune-mediated disorders. Study-wide findings and caveats: Healthy controls had more TCR clonal expansion than multiple sclerosis, which showed the least, whereas HTLV-1-associated myelopathy showed the most.

As for the cDNA, it was generated by 5'RACE with 10-nucleotide random UMIs. From 15-18 subjects, every sequencing run obtained over 190 million TCR-beta sequences. In TCRdb, the 5' RACE reads were re-called with MiXCR into one record per CDR3 protein. The table lists some 54,000 distinct CDR3 sequences, 9.5% to 12% of them singletons. This receptor was taken from a male donor with HTLV-1-associated myelopathy (HAM/TSP). The rearrangement uses TRBV5-1 and TRBJ2-3; D remains unclear. Source material: PBMCs. In DNA form, the CDR3 reads TGCGCCAGTAGCTCGAGGTATACGCAGTATTTT. It translates to CASSSRYTQYF.